A selection of T cell receptor beta chains follows, all from one sample in a study of T cell responses to AZD1222 COVID-19 vaccine. Generated by immunoSEQ multiplex PCR, the TCRdb table keeps only in-frame clones and is missing some. Here the sample spans 250,000 to 300,000 clones, around 92% being singletons. The specimen comprised peripheral blood, sampled 28 days after the second AZD1222 dose. The receptors derive from an adult who received the AZD1222 COVID-19 vaccine. Each CDR3 is given with its conserved first and last residue. The order of the fields is V gene, J gene, D gene, clone size, CDR3 DNA, CDR3 protein. The D gene is left open where the match is weak. Expanded clones are given a class, and other clones once, few, many or no size at all.

V gene: TRBV28; J gene: TRBJ1-1; D gene: .; clone size: once; CDR3 DNA: TGTGCCAGCAGTTTACAGGGAGGAGCTGAAGCTTTCTTT; CDR3 protein: CASSLQGGAEAFF
V gene: TRBV5-1; J gene: TRBJ1-1; D gene: TRBD1; clone size: .; CDR3 DNA: TGCGCCAGCAGCTTCTCAGGGGGTGGCGGATTTGCTTTCTTT; CDR3 protein: CASSFSGGGGFAFF
V gene: TRBV2; J gene: TRBJ1-2; D gene: .; clone size: .; CDR3 DNA: TGTGCCACCAGGGGCCAGGCCACGAACTATGGCTACACCTTC; CDR3 protein: CATRGQATNYGYTF
V gene: TRBV6-6; J gene: TRBJ1-6; D gene: .; clone size: .; CDR3 DNA: TGTGCCAGCAGCCCGGGGATGGGGCCCCTCCACTTT; CDR3 protein: CASSPGMGPLHF
V gene: TRBV4-1; J gene: TRBJ2-7; D gene: .; clone size: .; CDR3 DNA: TGCGCCAGCAGCCAAGATGAAAGACGGACCTCCTACGAGCAGTACTTC; CDR3 protein: CASSQDERRTSYEQYF
V gene: TRBV2; J gene: TRBJ2-7; D gene: .; clone size: .; CDR3 DNA: TGTGCCAGCCTTGCGGGGGCGCGTGAGCAGTACTTC; CDR3 protein: CASLAGAREQYF
V gene: TRBV14; J gene: TRBJ2-1; D gene: .; clone size: .; CDR3 DNA: TGTGCCAGCAGCCAAGCGAGCTCCTACAATGAGCAGTTCTTC; CDR3 protein: CASSQASSYNEQFF
V gene: TRBV6-5; J gene: TRBJ2-5; D gene: .; clone size: once; CDR3 DNA: TGTGCCAGCAGTTACTCCTCTTCGACCCAAGAGACCCAGTACTTC; CDR3 protein: CASSYSSSTQETQYF
V gene: TRBV6-6; J gene: TRBJ2-7; D gene: TRBD2; clone size: once; CDR3 DNA: TGTGCCAGCAGTCCCGGGACTAGCGGCTTATACGAGCAGTACTTC; CDR3 protein: CASSPGTSGLYEQYF
V gene: TRBV6-2/TRBV6-3; J gene: TRBJ2-7; D gene: TRBD2; clone size: .; CDR3 DNA: TGTGCCAGCAGTTACTCGAAAGCGGGGGGTAGCTACGAGCAGTACTTC; CDR3 protein: CASSYSKAGGSYEQYF
V gene: TRBV4-2; J gene: TRBJ2-7; D gene: TRBD2; clone size: .; CDR3 DNA: TGTGCCAGCAGCCAAGTAGGCCAGGGAGGGTCCTACGAGCAGTACTTC; CDR3 protein: CASSQVGQGGSYEQYF
V gene: TRBV5-4; J gene: TRBJ2-5; D gene: .; clone size: .; CDR3 DNA: TGTGCCAGCCACCTCATGGGGAGGCAAGAGACCCAGTACTTC; CDR3 protein: CASHLMGRQETQYF
V gene: TRBV28; J gene: TRBJ2-3; D gene: .; clone size: .; CDR3 DNA: TGTGCCAGCAGTTTAAGTGTGCCGTCCCCCCTCGATACGCAGTATTTT; CDR3 protein: CASSLSVPSPLDTQYF
V gene: TRBV6-5; J gene: TRBJ1-5; D gene: TRBD1; clone size: .; CDR3 DNA: TGTGCCAGCAGAGGACAGGGGGGCAATCAGCCCCAGCATTTT; CDR3 protein: CASRGQGGNQPQHF
V gene: TRBV6-5; J gene: TRBJ1-4; D gene: .; clone size: .; CDR3 DNA: TGTGCCAGCAGTACTACTAATGAAAAACTGTTTTTT; CDR3 protein: CASSTTNEKLFF
V gene: TRBV7-8; J gene: TRBJ1-4; D gene: .; clone size: .; CDR3 DNA: TGTGCCAGCACCCTCTTCGGGGCCGTTACAACTAATGAAAAACTGTTTTTT; CDR3 protein: CASTLFGAVTTNEKLFF
V gene: TRBV11-3; J gene: TRBJ2-7; D gene: TRBD1; clone size: once; CDR3 DNA: TGTGCCAGCAGCGTCCAAGGGACAGGGGGGTACGAGCAGTACTTC; CDR3 protein: CASSVQGTGGYEQYF
V gene: TRBV3-1/TRBV3-2; J gene: TRBJ2-2; D gene: .; clone size: .; CDR3 DNA: TGTGCCAGCAGCCAAGGGGGGATCGAGACCGGGGAGCTGTTTTTT; CDR3 protein: CASSQGGIETGELFF